Included here is one T cell receptor (beta chain) sequence, with context. This CDR3 spans 14 amino acids. Trimming shortened V by 1 base and J by 3 bases, and 6 bases separated the two germline ends. The germline V gene has CDR1 LGHDT and CDR2 YNNKEL (reference sequence). The data are from a study of blood T cell repertoires in COVID-19. Study-wide background: Samples of COVID-19 (acute and convalescent) were obtained from the United States, Italy and Spain. PBMCs, B-cell-depleted T cells, or T cells provided the cDNA or gDNA that made up the material.

Methods used by the authors: Nucleated cell counts were estimated from reference gene primer amplification. Profiling relied on immunoSEQ multiplex PCR, and the TCRdb table lists in-frame clones only, not all of them. That table is the source of V, J and clone size, and D and trimming were worked out from the DNA. The sample carries approximately 85,000 clones, roughly 87% recorded once. The chain links TRBV3-1 (or the pseudogene TRBV3-2) to TRBJ2-2, with D hard to call. The TCR was taken from a woman aged 45-65 years in a cohort sampled during active COVID-19. The sample comprised peripheral blood. CDR3 sequence: CASSQVPYTGELFF. CDR3 coding DNA: TGTGCCAGCAGCCAAGTCCCCTACACCGGGGAGCTGTTTTTT.